Listed below are T cell receptor beta chains from one sample, sequenced in a study of shared clonotypes between healthy human individuals. Libraries were prepared by immunoSEQ multiplex PCR; TCRdb keeps only in-frame clonotypes and omits some of them. The top ten clones hold approximately 13% of a sample with about 470,000 clones, roughly 80% of them seen once. Sequenced input: PBMCs. These receptors originate from a woman aged 35 to 49 in good health. Some clones in this sample may be carry-over from other donors' samples. CDR3s include the opening cysteine and the closing phenylalanine or tryptophan. The D gene is left open where the match is weak. Not all rows give a size; the values are once, few, many and, for expanded clones, a class.

NA TRBD1 TRBJ2-5 TRBV18 CASSPRDRGVGETQYF TGTGCCAGCTCACCACGGGACAGGGGGGTTGGGGAGACCCAGTACTTC
once NA TRBJ2-7 TRBV5-1 CASSLAPTASYEQYF TGCGCCAGCAGCTTGGCTCCGACAGCCTCCTACGAGCAGTACTTC
few TRBD2 TRBJ2-2 TRBV28 CASSRSGRGTGELFF TGTGCCAGCAGCCGGAGCGGGAGAGGGACCGGGGAGCTGTTTTTT
NA NA TRBJ1-1 TRBV2 CASIPDTNTEAFF TGTGCCAGCATTCCAGACACGAACACTGAAGCTTTCTTT
once NA TRBJ2-7 TRBV2 CASREQMSSYEQYF TGTGCCAGCAGAGAGCAAATGAGCTCCTACGAGCAGTACTTC
once TRBD1 TRBJ2-7 TRBV19 CASSRPFRDRVGYEQYF TGTGCCAGTAGTCGCCCATTCCGGGACAGGGTAGGCTACGAGCAGTACTTC
NA NA TRBJ2-5 TRBV5-1 CASSPGAGQETQYF TGCGCCAGCAGCCCCGGGGCGGGACAAGAGACCCAGTACTTC
NA TRBD2 TRBJ2-5 TRBV5-1 CASSTGTSGTQETQYF TGCGCCAGCAGCACCGGGACTAGCGGGACCCAAGAGACCCAGTACTTC
NA NA TRBJ2-7 TRBV19 CASSAQDTGGPYEQYF TGTGCCAGTAGTGCCCAGGACACGGGCGGGCCCTACGAGCAGTACTTC
NA NA TRBJ2-5 TRBV7-7 CASSPGLEKETQYF TGTGCCAGCAGCCCAGGGTTGGAAAAGGAGACCCAGTACTTC
NA NA TRBJ2-7 TRBV2 CASSQFYEQYF TGTGCCAGCAGTCAATTCTACGAGCAGTACTTC
NA TRBD2 TRBJ2-2 TRBV2 CASRTSGNTGELFF TGTGCCAGCAGGACTAGCGGGAACACCGGGGAGCTGTTTTTT
NA TRBD1 TRBJ1-5 TRBV27 CASSKQGGPVMTQHF TGTGCCAGCAGTAAACAGGGGGGCCCCGTTATGACCCAGCATTTT
NA NA TRBJ1-1 TRBV28 CASSVQPMNTEAFF TGTGCCAGCAGCGTACAGCCTATGAACACTGAAGCTTTCTTT
NA TRBD2 TRBJ2-7 TRBV27 CASSPLGLAGEEQYF TGTGCCAGCAGTCCCCTTGGACTAGCGGGAGAAGAGCAGTACTTC
NA NA TRBJ1-5 TRBV7-2 CASSLQPNQPQHF TGTGCCAGCAGCCTACAGCCGAATCAGCCCCAGCATTTT
NA TRBD1 TRBJ1-2 TRBV25-1 CASRGSGQGYGYTF TGTGCCAGCAGGGGATCGGGACAGGGATATGGCTACACCTTC
NA TRBD2 TRBJ2-2 TRBV5-1 CASSVKGLAGSNTGELFF TGCGCCAGCAGCGTAAAAGGACTAGCGGGATCCAACACCGGGGAGCTGTTTTTT
NA NA TRBJ1-1 TRBV4-2 CASSQDGGRYAEAFF TGTGCCAGCAGCCAAGACGGGGGGAGGTACGCTGAAGCTTTCTTT
NA TRBD2 TRBJ2-2 TRBV27 CASSYGLAGSHTGELFF TGTGCCAGCAGTTATGGACTAGCGGGGTCCCACACCGGGGAGCTGTTTTTT
NA NA TRBJ2-7 TRBV6-6 CASSYRDEQYF TGTGCCAGCAGTTACCGCGACGAGCAGTACTTC
NA TRBD2 TRBJ2-2 TRBV7-2 CASSLIGSGRDTGELFF TGTGCCAGCAGCTTAATAGGGAGCGGGAGGGACACCGGGGAGCTGTTTTTT
NA NA TRBJ1-1 TRBV19 CASSRGGITEAFF TGTGCCAGTAGTAGGGGGGGAATCACTGAAGCTTTCTTT